Below, 24 T cell receptor beta chains from the same sample are listed, as sequenced in a study of cytomegalovirus exposure and HLA in healthy donors. The data were produced by immunoSEQ multiplex PCR, yet TCRdb's version contains in-frame clones alone and is incomplete. This sample has more than 50,000 clones, with over 90% found just once. Sequencing was performed on PBMCs. These receptors were collected from a man younger than 35 in good health and CMV-seronegative.

The rearrangement uses TRBV19 and TRBJ2-1, with D uncertain. The CDR3 is 13 amino acids. Trimming left V 5 bases short and J 7 bases short, with 12 bases between. The germline gives CDR1 LNHDA, CDR2 SQIVND (reference sequence). CDR3 coding DNA: TGTGCCAGTAGTGAGAGGCAGAATAATGAGCAGTTCTTC. This encodes CASSERQNNEQFF. The entire variable domain, with the rest obtained from reference TRBV19 and TRBJ2-1, is as follows: DGGITQSPKYLFRKEGQNVTLSCEQNLNHDAMYWYRQDPGQGLRLIYYSQIVNDFQKGDIAEGYSVSREKKESFPLTVTSAQKNPTAFYLCASSERQNNEQFFGPGTRLTVL.

The chain carries TRBV7-9 and TRBJ1-2, with a possible D match to TRBD1 (5 bases). The CDR3 runs to 14 residues. Germline V lookup: CDR1 SEHNR, CDR2 FQNEAQ (reference sequence). The V gene lost 0 bases and the J gene lost 6 bases, with 11 bases spanning the gap. CDR3 sequence: CASSLAQTDNGYTF. DNA for the CDR3: TGTGCCAGCAGCTTAGCGCAGACGGACAATGGCTACACCTTC.

The chain carries TRBV18 and TRBJ2-7; 10 nucleotides line up with TRBD1. J lost 7 bases, V lost 3 bases, and 6 bases had no gene match. The CDR3 has 14 amino acids. The V gene's germline CDR1 is KGHSH and CDR2 LQKENI. The CDR3 spells CASSPRQGAGEQYF. The CDR3 DNA is TGTGCCAGCTCACCGCGACAGGGGGCCGGGGAGCAGTACTTC.

The chain employs TRBV29-1 and TRBJ1-5; unclear D gene. Germline V gives CDR1 SQVTM, CDR2 ANQGSEA. V lost 4 bases and J lost 3, with 13 bases in between. This CDR3 is built from 14 residues. The CDR3 nucleotides read TGCAGCGTTGGGGGAGCCACAGACAATCAGCCCCAGCATTTT. This sequence encodes CSVGGATDNQPQHF.

This rearrangement joins TRBV7-7 to TRBJ2-2; no definite D call. This CDR3 has 17 residues. Germline CDR1 is SSHAT and CDR2 is FNYEAQ (reference sequence). Trimming shortened V by 0 bases and J by 2 bases, and 13 bases separated the two germline ends. The CDR3 nucleotides are TGTGCCAGCAGCTTAGCGGAGAACTACTTAAACACCGGGGAGCTGTTTTTT. Translated: CASSLAENYLNTGELFF.

J is TRBJ1-1 and V is TRBV6-6, with D tentatively TRBD1 (5 bases). Looked up from germline, CDR1 is MNHNY and CDR2 is SVGAGI (reference sequence). CDR3 length: 15 residues. Trimming pared 0 bases from V and 1 base from J, leaving 9 bases between. The CDR3 loop reads CASSYSGGENTEAFF. The CDR3 nucleotides read TGTGCCAGCAGTTACTCGGGGGGAGAGAACACTGAAGCTTTCTTT.

A note on this clone: Other DNA sequences in the sample encode the same CDR3. This chain uses TRBV6-5 with TRBJ1-2; 9 positions match TRBD1. V dropped 0 bases and J dropped 7; count of bases not matched to a gene: 3. The germline CDR1 and CDR2 sequences are MNHEY and SVGAGI. There are 14 residues in the CDR3. For the CDR3, the DNA is TGTGCCAGCAGTTACTCAACAGGGGGCTCTGGCTACACCTTC. This codes for CASSYSTGGSGYTF.

The chain employs TRBV5-1 and TRBJ2-1; D is uncertain. This CDR3 spans 15 amino acids. Deletions cut 0 bases from V and 10 bases from J, with 17 bases between. From germline, CDR1 is SGHRS and CDR2 YFSETQ. CDR3 DNA: TGCGCCAGCAGCTTGGACCCGTCCGAGGTTAGAGAGCAGTTCTTC. Residues: CASSLDPSEVREQFF.

This rearrangement joins TRBV11-2 to TRBJ2-3; TRBD2 agrees at 9 bases. Germline lookup yields CDR1 SGHAT and CDR2 FQNNGV. V was pared by 1 base and J by 2 bases, with 1 base of the junction left unmatched. The CDR3 loop spans 15 amino acids. The CDR3 region is CASSLASGITDTQYF. CDR3 nucleotide sequence: TGTGCCAGCAGCTTAGCTAGCGGGATCACAGATACGCAGTATTTT.

V usage is TRBV29-1 and J usage is TRBJ2-3; 8 positions agree with TRBD2. Germline trimming cut 3 bases from V and 4 bases from J; bases unmatched to any gene: 9. The CDR3 length is 15 residues. CDR1 and CDR2 (germline): SQVTM, ANQGSEA. The CDR3 nucleotides are TGCAGCGTTGAGGGAGCGGGAGCGGCGGCAGATACGCAGTATTTT. Translation: CSVEGAGAAADTQYF.

The DNA for the CDR3 is TGTGCCAGCAGCATGACTAGCGGGAGGGCGGATACGCAGTATTTT. Its protein product is CASSMTSGRADTQYF. V is TRBV7-9 and J is TRBJ2-3; 14 nucleotides align to TRBD2. J lost 6 bases, V lost 5 bases, and 4 bases had no gene match. The CDR3 has 15 residues. The germline gives CDR1 SEHNR, CDR2 FQNEAQ (reference sequence).

V is TRBV28 and J is TRBJ1-2; possible D gene TRBD1, 5 bases. The CDR3 runs to 14 residues. Between the trimmed V and J ends, which lost 2 bases and 7 bases, there was a span of 14 bases. Germline-derived CDR1 and CDR2 are MDHEN and SYDVKM. The CDR3 protein is CASSLRGKVSGYTF. CDR3 sequence (DNA): TGTGCCAGCAGTTTACGGGGGAAGGTCTCTGGCTACACCTTC.

This clone was picked up one time. The V gene is TRBV27, the J gene TRBJ1-5, with 8 bases aligning to TRBD1. V lost 3 bases, J lost 3 bases, and 1 base stayed unmatched. The CDR3 covers 14 residues. Germline V gene sequence: CDR1 MNHEY, CDR2 SMNVEV (reference sequence). DNA for the CDR3: TGTGCCAGCAGTTTTCAGGGGGCCAATCAGCCCCAGCATTTT. Translated: CASSFQGANQPQHF.

J is TRBJ1-6 and V is TRBV27; D not certain. Germline V gene sequence: CDR1 MNHEY, CDR2 SMNVEV (reference sequence). CDR3 length: 14 amino acids. V was pared by 5 bases and J by 6 bases, with 11 bases between. CDR3 coding DNA: TGTGCCAGCAGTGTCAGGTTCGGTAATTCACCCCTCCACTTT. Translated: CASSVRFGNSPLHF.

The chain uses TRBV7-2 and TRBJ1-3; 9 nucleotides align to TRBD1. The trim removed 1 base at V and 1 base at J, leaving 8 bases unmatched. The CDR3 is made up of 18 amino acids. Germline assignment: CDR1 SGHTA and CDR2 FQGNSA. CDR3 DNA sequence: TGTGCCAGCAGCTTAGTTCCGACAGGGGGTGTGTCTGGAAACACCATATATTTT. It yields the protein CASSLVPTGGVSGNTIYF.

The V and J genes are TRBV11-2 and TRBJ2-6; unclear D gene. Deletions cut 4 bases from V and 0 bases from J, with 19 bases between. Germline CDR1 and CDR2: SGHAT and FQNNGV. The CDR3 sequence is 19 residues long. CDR3 sequence: CASSSNPGNPSSGANVLTF. CDR3 nucleotides: TGTGCCAGCAGCTCTAATCCTGGTAATCCTTCCTCTGGGGCCAACGTCCTGACTTTC.

The chain recombines TRBV28 with TRBJ1-2; D is uncertain. The germline gives CDR1 MDHEN, CDR2 SYDVKM. The CDR3 runs 11 residues. V gave up 7 bases and J gave up 2 bases, with 5 bases separating them. The CDR3 DNA is TGTGCCAGCATGAGGAACTATGGCTACACCTTC. Its protein product is CASMRNYGYTF.

This clone was recorded a few times. The chain couples TRBV4-3 to TRBJ2-7; D unresolved. Germline V gives CDR1 LGHNA, CDR2 YSLEER. CDR3 length: 14 amino acids. V dropped 1 base and J dropped 2 bases, with 9 bases sitting between them. CDR3 nucleotides: TGCGCCAGCAGCCAAGGTTCCGGTCCCTACGAGCAGTACTTC. This sequence encodes CASSQGSGPYEQYF.

The chain employs TRBV19 and TRBJ1-5; D is unresolved. The germline gives CDR1 LNHDA, CDR2 SQIVND (reference sequence). Trimming removed 3 bases from V and 5 bases from J, with 14 bases in between. The CDR3 runs to 15 residues. The CDR3 coding sequence is TGTGCCAGTAGTATTGGTGGCTTCTTCGATCAGCCCCAGCATTTT. As protein: CASSIGGFFDQPQHF.

The rearrangement uses TRBV5-4 and TRBJ2-7; D unresolved. The CDR3 is 13 amino acids. V was pared by 2 bases and J by 6 bases, with 12 bases between. Germline CDR1 and CDR2: SGHNT and YYREEE (reference sequence). The CDR3 DNA reads TGTGCCAGCAGCTTCGACATTTTCTCCGAGCAGTACTTC. It codes for CASSFDIFSEQYF.

V is TRBV5-6 and J is TRBJ2-3, with D unresolved. Germline lookup yields CDR1 SGHDT and CDR2 YYEEEE. The V end lost 2 bases, the J end lost 1 base, and 11 bases lay between the germline ends. This CDR3 has 15 residues. CDR3 sequence reads: CASSFLPPRTDTQYF. The CDR3 DNA is TGTGCCAGCAGCTTTCTTCCTCCTCGCACAGATACGCAGTATTTT.

The chain combines TRBV4-3 with TRBJ1-2; possibly TRBD1 for D (5 bases). V was clipped by 0 bases and J by 7 bases, with 18 bases between them. CDR3 length equals 16 residues. Germline V gives CDR1 LGHNA, CDR2 YSLEER. The CDR3, as DNA: TGCGCCAGCAGCCAAGACGATGACAGACGCGTTTTTGGCTACACCTTC. This translates into CASSQDDDRRVFGYTF.

The chain combines TRBV6-1 with TRBJ2-3, with 14 bases matching TRBD2. The CDR3 is 16 residues long. V dropped 4 bases and J dropped 5; count of bases not matched to a gene: 5. CDR1 is MNHNS and CDR2 is SASEGT in the germline V gene. CDR3 in DNA: TGTGCCAGCAGTGGCCCGGGACTAGCGGGAGTAGATACGCAGTATTTT. Translated: CASSGPGLAGVDTQYF.

The rearrangement links TRBV10-3 to TRBJ2-7; the D gene is possibly TRBD2 (6 bases). Between the trimmed V and J ends, which lost 11 bases and 0 bases, there was a span of 17 bases. CDR3 length: 14 amino acids. The V gene's germline CDR1 is ENHRY and CDR2 SYGVKD. In nucleotides, the CDR3 is TGTGCCTCTCGGGACTCTCAAAGCTCCTACGAGCAGTACTTC. The encoded protein is CASRDSQSSYEQYF.